This T cell receptor (beta chain) was recovered during a study of shared clonotypes between healthy human individuals. Study-wide points: Depth of sequencing was expected to influence donor clonotype sharing.

CDR1 and CDR2 from the germline V gene are MRHNA and SNTAGT. V gave up 5 bases and J gave up 4 bases; unmatched junction bases: 3. The CDR3 length is 15 residues. HIV-negative, healthy adults without recent acute infections or vaccinations were the donors. In regard to this clone: What it binds is not known.

This table comes from immunoSEQ multiplex PCR, and its TCRdb copy is limited to in-frame clones, with some not included. The profile shows about 460,000 clones, roughly three quarters of them singletons. The clonotype comes from a woman aged 40-49 years in good health. Some clones in this sample may be carry-over from other donors' samples. The chain uses TRBV6-4 and TRBJ2-3, with 13 bases identical to TRBD2. Sequenced input: PBMCs. In nucleotides, the CDR3 is TGTGCCAGCAGTCGGACTAGCGGGAGCGCAGATACGCAGTATTTT. It yields the protein CASSRTSGSADTQYF.